This T cell receptor (beta chain) was profiled in a study of blood T cell repertoires in COVID-19. Overall study context: T cells, B-cell-depleted T cells, or PBMCs provided the cDNA or gDNA that served as material.

This CDR3 has 13 amino acids. Per the germline V gene, CDR1 is KGHSH and CDR2 is LQKENI. V was clipped by 3 bases and J by 4 bases; unmatched bases: 1. Original handling: Reference gene primer amplification yielded estimated nucleated cell counts. Some clones are missing from TCRdb's copy, which holds only in-frame ones; the method was immunoSEQ multiplex PCR. Clonal size and the V and J genes are those of that table, whereas D and trimming came from the DNA. The table includes 70,000 or so clones, about 93% detected once. The TCR originated in a human donor in a cohort sampled during active COVID-19. The sequenced sample consisted of peripheral blood. V is TRBV18 and J is TRBJ2-7; the match to TRBD1 covers 9 bases. CDR3 DNA: TGTGCCAGCTCACCCGGGACAGGGTACGAGCAGTACTTC. Protein product: CASSPGTGYEQYF.